Following are 26 T cell receptor beta chains from one sample sequenced in a study of blood T cell repertoires in COVID-19. The table came from immunoSEQ multiplex PCR; TCRdb's copy has only in-frame clones and leaves some out. The sample records 150,000 to 200,000 clones, approximately 80% being singletons. Material for sequencing was PBMCs or T cells enriched from blood (not recorded which). These receptors originate from a man over 45 who had recovered from COVID-19.

This clone has just a few counts. The chain recombines TRBV14 with TRBJ1-2, with D perhaps matching TRBD1 (5 bases). The CDR3 length is 15 residues. CDR1 is SGHDN, CDR2 FVKESK, per germline. V shed 0 bases and J shed 0 bases, with 8 bases lying between them. This CDR3 reads CASSQDDRPNYGYTF. Written as DNA, the CDR3 is TGTGCCAGCAGCCAAGACGACAGACCTAACTATGGCTACACCTTC.

The rearrangement uses TRBV5-4 and TRBJ2-2, with 13 bases that match TRBD2. V dropped 4 bases and J dropped 0; count of bases not matched to a gene: 3. Germline V gene data show CDR1 as SGHNT and CDR2 as YYREEE (reference sequence). The CDR3 spans 17 residues. DNA for the CDR3: TGTGCCAGCAGCCCGGGACTAGCGGGAACGAACACCGGGGAGCTGTTTTTT. Translation gives CASSPGLAGTNTGELFF.

The chain combines TRBV4-1 with TRBJ2-1, with TRBD2 matching over 9 bases. This CDR3 has 18 residues. V was clipped by 4 bases and J by 0 bases; unmatched bases: 10. Germline V lookup: CDR1 MGHRA, CDR2 YSYEKL. The CDR3 reads CASSRGLAGSSSYNEQFF. CDR3 nucleotides: TGCGCCAGCAGCCGGGGACTAGCAGGATCCAGCTCCTACAATGAGCAGTTCTTC.

The chain is built from TRBV28 and TRBJ1-2; the D gene is possibly TRBD1 (6 bases). The CDR3 extends over 13 amino acids. Germline CDR1 reads MDHEN; CDR2 reads SYDVKM. V lost 4 bases to trimming and J lost 2 bases, with 8 bases between them. CDR3 sequence: CASSSQGNYGYTF. CDR3 DNA: TGTGCCAGCAGTTCACAGGGAAACTATGGCTACACCTTC.

V usage is TRBV12-3 or TRBV12-4 and J usage is TRBJ2-7; 9 bases line up with TRBD1. The trim removed 7 bases at V and 2 bases at J, leaving 3 bases unmatched. The CDR3 is 13 amino acids. The CDR3 sequence is CASTHRGPYEQYF. CDR3 nucleotide sequence: TGTGCCAGCACCCACAGGGGGCCCTACGAGCAGTACTTC.

The chain uses TRBV6-6 and TRBJ2-7, with 8 bases fitting TRBD1. V was pared by 5 bases and J by 3 bases, with 6 bases of the junction left unmatched. The CDR3 covers 14 residues. Per germline, CDR1 MNHNY and CDR2 SVGAGI (reference sequence). The CDR3 coding sequence is TGTGCCAGCAGTCATCAGGGGGCCAGCTACGAGCAGTACTTC. Its protein is CASSHQGASYEQYF.

The chain combines TRBV30 with TRBJ2-3, with a tentative D call TRBD1 (5 bases). CDR3 length: 13 residues. Trimming pared 4 bases from V and 5 bases from J, leaving 13 bases between. Germline CDR1 is GTSNPN and CDR2 is SVGIG (reference sequence). The CDR3 here is CAWKTLGQDTQYF. The CDR3 bases are TGTGCCTGGAAAACATTGGGGCAAGATACGCAGTATTTT.

This clone appeared a single time. CDR3 sequence: CASSVDQGTSPLHF. Written as DNA, the CDR3 is TGTGCCAGCAGCGTAGACCAGGGAACTTCACCCCTCCACTTT. V gene TRBV9 combines with J gene TRBJ1-6; weak D call: TRBD1 (5 bases). The CDR3 sequence is 14 residues long. The germline CDR1 and CDR2 sequences are SGDLS and YYNGEE. V lost 0 bases, J lost 9 bases, and 10 bases lay in between. The whole variable domain, filled in from reference TRBV9 and TRBJ1-6, reads DSGVTQTPKHLITATGQRVTLRCSPRSGDLSVYWYQQSLDQGLQFLIQYYNGEERAKGNILERFSAQQFPDLHSELNLSSLELGDSALYFCASSVDQGTSPLHFGNGTRLTVT.

The chain has TRBV12-3 or TRBV12-4 and TRBJ1-2; weak D call: TRBD1 (6 bases). Trimming removed 8 bases at V and 7 bases at J, with 17 bases between. The CDR3 runs 13 residues. The chain's CDR3 is CASSRDTQSGYTF. CDR3 in DNA: TGTGCCAGCTCACGGGACACCCAATCTGGCTACACCTTC.

This clone occurred once. The chain joins TRBV3-1 (or the pseudogene TRBV3-2) to TRBJ2-5; 7 positions agree with TRBD1. V gave up 7 bases and J gave up 2 bases; unmatched junction bases: 7. The CDR3 covers 14 residues. From germline, CDR1 is LGHDT and CDR2 YNNKEL (reference sequence). DNA of the CDR3: TGTGCCAGCACTAACAGGGACAGACAAGAGACCCAGTACTTC. Amino acid sequence: CASTNRDRQETQYF.

CDR3 sequence (DNA): TGTGCCAGCAGAACAGGGGGCAATGAAAAACTGTTTTTT. Amino acid sequence: CASRTGGNEKLFF. This chain links TRBV6-5 with TRBJ1-4; 9 nucleotides match TRBD1. The CDR3 runs to 13 residues. The V segment lost 6 bases and the J segment 5 bases; nucleotides outside the gene matches: 1. From germline, CDR1 is MNHEY and CDR2 SVGAGI.

The chain couples TRBV6-5 to TRBJ2-7; TRBD1 is a possible D gene (5 bases). Per the germline V gene, CDR1 is MNHEY and CDR2 is SVGAGI. V dropped 2 bases and J dropped 2 bases, with 10 bases sitting between them. This CDR3 contains 14 residues. The CDR3 protein is CASSYGATTYEQYF. The CDR3 bases are TGTGCCAGCAGTTACGGGGCTACGACCTACGAGCAGTACTTC.

This clone was counted only a few times. This chain connects TRBV18 to TRBJ2-2, with D perhaps matching TRBD1 (5 bases). The germline V and J ends were trimmed by 4 bases and 3 bases, with 9 bases remaining between them. Germline loops: CDR1 KGHSH, CDR2 LQKENI. This CDR3 contains 14 residues. The CDR3 DNA follows: TGTGCCAGCTCACTCCCAGGGTACACCGGGGAGCTGTTTTTT. As protein: CASSLPGYTGELFF.

J is TRBJ2-7 and V is TRBV5-4, with 7 positions matching TRBD1. J was trimmed by 2 bases and V by 3 bases; bases with no gene match: 5. Germline-derived CDR1 and CDR2 are SGHNT and YYREEE (reference sequence). The CDR3 length is 14 residues. In DNA form, the CDR3 reads TGTGCCAGCAGCTCGGGACAGACCCCCTACGAGCAGTACTTC. Protein sequence: CASSSGQTPYEQYF.

The chain links TRBV24-1 to TRBJ2-7; TRBD2 matches 11 bases. The CDR3 is 16 amino acids. From germline, CDR1 is KGHDR and CDR2 SFDVKD. After removal of 3 bases from V and 5 bases from J, the junction contained 8 bases not matched to a gene. DNA for the CDR3: TGTGCCACCAGTGATCCAACTAGCGGGAGAGGGAACGAGCAGTACTTC. Its translation: CATSDPTSGRGNEQYF.

The chain carries TRBV5-6 and TRBJ2-5; D not certain. There are 16 residues in the CDR3. V was cut by 0 bases and J by 0 bases, with 12 bases left in between. Germline CDR1 SGHDT, CDR2 YYEEEE. Here the CDR3 reads CASSLGDSGYQETQYF. The CDR3 DNA reads TGTGCCAGCAGCTTGGGAGATTCAGGCTACCAAGAGACCCAGTACTTC.

The chain is built from TRBV21-1 and TRBJ1-5; the table names TRBD1, a call not compared with the DNA. TRBV21-1 is classified as a pseudogene. The CDR3 runs to 13 residues. CDR3 in DNA: TGTGCCAGCAGCAAACTTGACATCCAGCCCCAGCATTTT. Protein product: CASSKLDIQPQHF.

The chain links TRBV7-9 to TRBJ2-2; 7 bases align to TRBD2. The germline gives CDR1 SEHNR, CDR2 FQNEAQ (reference sequence). The V and J ends lost 5 bases and 4 bases, in that order; junction bases with no gene match: 7. The CDR3 covers 15 residues. The CDR3: CASSPSGVGTGELFF. The CDR3 nucleotides read TGTGCCAGCAGCCCGAGCGGGGTGGGCACCGGGGAGCTGTTTTTT.

The V and J genes are TRBV18 and TRBJ1-2; TRBD1 matches at 9 bases. The CDR3 extends over 14 amino acids. J was trimmed by 5 bases and V by 3 bases; bases with no gene match: 4. Germline V lookup: CDR1 KGHSH, CDR2 LQKENI. CDR3 in amino acids: CASSPGQGPYGYTF. The CDR3, as DNA: TGTGCCAGCTCACCGGGACAGGGCCCATATGGCTACACCTTC.

V usage is TRBV5-1 and J usage is TRBJ2-7; 8 bases align to TRBD2. Germline V gives CDR1 SGHRS, CDR2 YFSETQ. The J segment lost 9 bases and the V segment lost 4 bases, leaving 12 bases of the junction unmatched. The CDR3 has 14 amino acids. CDR3 nucleotides: TGCGCCAGCAGCGACCCGGGGGGGGCTACCGGGCAGTACTTC. Translation: CASSDPGGATGQYF.

The V gene is TRBV19, the J gene TRBJ1-5; 8 bases agree with TRBD1. The CDR3 contains 13 residues. Germline V lookup: CDR1 LNHDA, CDR2 SQIVND (reference sequence). The V segment lost 7 bases and the J segment 5 bases; nucleotides outside the gene matches: 4. CDR3 loop: CASMKDRDQPQHF. The CDR3 nucleotides read TGTGCCAGTATGAAGGACAGGGATCAGCCCCAGCATTTT.

The rearrangement uses TRBV7-9 and TRBJ1-4; 9 bases agree with TRBD1. Per the germline V gene, CDR1 is SEHNR and CDR2 is FQNEAQ (reference sequence). The CDR3 has 14 amino acids. With 5 bases clipped from V and 8 bases from J, the junction kept 6 bases outside the gene matches. CDR3 sequence reads: CASSDRGRREKLFF. DNA of the CDR3: TGTGCCAGCAGCGACAGGGGGAGAAGGGAAAAACTGTTTTTT.

The V call is TRBV6-2 or TRBV6-3, the J call TRBJ2-1; 9 nucleotides line up with TRBD1. Germline V gene sequence: CDR1 MNHEY, CDR2 SVGEGT. The CDR3 has 17 residues. J was trimmed by 5 bases and V by 5 bases; bases with no gene match: 13. The CDR3 region has the DNA TGTGCCAGCAGTCCCGGGACAGGGAGGGGGCAAAACAATGAGCAGTTCTTC. Its protein is CASSPGTGRGQNNEQFF.

The chain carries TRBV3-1 (or the pseudogene TRBV3-2) and TRBJ1-6; 7 nucleotides line up with TRBD1. V lost 4 bases to trimming and J lost 7 bases; unmatched junction nucleotides: 7. This CDR3 is 15 amino acids long. Germline CDR1 and CDR2: LGHDT and YNNKEL (reference sequence). CDR3 DNA sequence: TGTGCCAGCAGCCGTACCGGGACAGCAAATTCACCCCTCCACTTT. The encoded protein is CASSRTGTANSPLHF.

The chain combines TRBV19 with TRBJ2-1; 11 bases are a match to TRBD2. Trimming at V came to 6 bases and at J to 4 bases, leaving 5 bases not matched to a gene. Per germline, CDR1 LNHDA and CDR2 SQIVND (reference sequence). This CDR3 region has 15 residues. DNA of the CDR3: TGTGCCAGTAGGCTCCTAGCGGGGGGTTACAATGAGCAGTTCTTC. It specifies CASRLLAGGYNEQFF.

A few counts support this clone. The rearrangement uses TRBV19 and TRBJ1-5, with D possibly matching TRBD1 (6 bases). V was cut by 11 bases and J by 3 bases, with 17 bases left in between. The CDR3 has 14 amino acids. The germline V gene has CDR1 LNHDA and CDR2 SQIVND (reference sequence). CDR3: CARGDIRDNQPQHF. As DNA, the CDR3 is TGTGCCCGGGGGGACATAAGAGACAATCAGCCCCAGCATTTT.